This record looks at one T cell receptor (beta chain) sequence and its context. The source of the sample is a study of monozygotic twins with inflammatory bowel disease. After re-calling the 5' RACE reads, TCRdb lists one entry per CDR3 protein, DNA absent. The sample data list some 89,000 distinct CDR3 sequences. The CDR3 spans 13 residues. The germline gives CDR1 LNHDA, CDR2 SQIVND (reference sequence). Sequenced material: blood. This chain links TRBV19 with TRBJ1-1; the D call of TRBD1 rests on TCRdb alone, since no DNA is present to check it. The clonotype was recovered from a human donor with ulcerative colitis or Crohn's disease, or a healthy co-twin of an affected twin (not recorded which). CDR3 region: CASSLTGGKEAFF.